Listed below are T cell receptor beta chains from one sample, sequenced in a study of blood T cell repertoires in COVID-19. TCRdb's table, derived via immunoSEQ multiplex PCR, lists solely in-frame clones and lacks some. The data contain under 300,000 clones, 80% to 90% of them singletons. Specimen: PBMCs or T cells enriched from blood (not recorded which). These receptors all come from a woman under 30 who had recovered from COVID-19. Both conserved end residues are part of each CDR3. A D gene is named only where the DNA matches it firmly. The size entry is marked missing in some rows and otherwise reads once, few, many or a size class.

v_call	d_call	clone_size	j_call	cdr3_aa
TRBV3-1/TRBV3-2	TRBD2	NA	TRBJ2-2	CASSQRVPGGPTGELFF
TRBV4-2	NA	NA	TRBJ1-6	CASSQGSGRVNSPLHF
TRBV27	NA	NA	TRBJ1-1	CASSLRNLDRMNTEAFF
TRBV27	NA	NA	TRBJ1-6	CASSLVGPTSPLHF
TRBV28	NA	NA	TRBJ1-4	CASSFTRGREKLFF
TRBV5-8	NA	NA	TRBJ1-1	CASTLGGFDTKNTEAFF
TRBV13	TRBD1	NA	TRBJ1-1	CASRPNNRGVNTEAFF
TRBV5-4	NA	NA	TRBJ1-1	CASSHRGTAEAFF
TRBV2	NA	NA	TRBJ2-7	CASSGSAYEQYF
TRBV7-9	NA	NA	TRBJ1-2	CASSLVSGRIPTSNYGYTF
TRBV11-2	NA	NA	TRBJ1-1	CASSFPGPNTEAFF
TRBV5-1	TRBD2	once	TRBJ2-1	CASSLATSGGAIEQFF
TRBV1	NA	NA	TRBJ2-5	CTSSRSFVQETQYF
TRBV28	TRBD2	NA	TRBJ2-5	CASTLAGGQAETQYF
TRBV27	NA	NA	TRBJ2-7	CASSLGAGPSYEQYF
TRBV9	TRBD2	NA	TRBJ2-3	CASSPSGNTDTQYF
TRBV29-1	NA	NA	TRBJ2-1	CSVLSGKGYNEQFF
TRBV28	TRBD1	NA	TRBJ1-5	CASSLMGQGRGNQPQHF
TRBV6-5	NA	NA	TRBJ1-5	CASSPGGNQPQHF
TRBV29-1	NA	NA	TRBJ1-1	CSVVGGTEAFF
TRBV5-8	NA	NA	TRBJ1-5	CASSSNLGGNQPQHF
TRBV7-9	NA	NA	TRBJ2-1	CASSLEGLLDEQFF
TRBV11-3	NA	NA	TRBJ1-1	CASSSRSENTEAFF
TRBV19	TRBD1	NA	TRBJ1-1	CASSIGTGGLTEAFF
TRBV4-1	NA	NA	TRBJ1-2	CASSHLGTSYGYTF
TRBV27	TRBD2	NA	TRBJ2-1	CASSLLAGIYNEQFF
TRBV6-1	NA	once	TRBJ1-2	CASSEGRRGYGYTF
TRBV21-1	NA	NA	TRBJ1-6	CASRGQVSYNSPLHF
TRBV5-8	TRBD1	NA	TRBJ1-5	CASSGGQVGNQPQHF
TRBV6-8	NA	NA	TRBJ1-2	CASSYLGLPYGYTF
TRBV21-1	NA	few	TRBJ1-5	CASSTRDRARNQPQHF
TRBV5-1	NA	NA	TRBJ2-1	CASSPRQTPYNEQFF